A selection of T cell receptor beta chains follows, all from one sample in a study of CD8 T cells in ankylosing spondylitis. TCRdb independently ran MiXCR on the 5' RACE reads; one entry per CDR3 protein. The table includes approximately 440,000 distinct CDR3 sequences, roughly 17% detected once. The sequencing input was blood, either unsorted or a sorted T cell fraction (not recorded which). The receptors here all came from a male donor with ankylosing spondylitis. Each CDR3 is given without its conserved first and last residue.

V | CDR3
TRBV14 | ASSQVEGSGLNTGELF
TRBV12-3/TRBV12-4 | ASGSPSYT
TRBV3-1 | ASSQSGRRNTEAF
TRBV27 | ASRKTSGGFQQF
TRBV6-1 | ASSTGWESYEQY
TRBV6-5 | ASSYGTRSYEQY
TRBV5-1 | ASSLGEGGPQH
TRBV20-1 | SAGEGERGGVEQF
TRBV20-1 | SARVGRKGGEQY
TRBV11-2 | ASSPDGQVVETQY
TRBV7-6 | ASSFQQYNEQF
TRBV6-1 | ASSERAQGAGGELF
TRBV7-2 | ASSPGRVLISYEQY
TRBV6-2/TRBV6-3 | ASSLKGEEY
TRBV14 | ASSQGPGGTEAF
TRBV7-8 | ATGRDRGREAF
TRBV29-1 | SVADSRGNGYT
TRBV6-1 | ASTPTRTGETGELF
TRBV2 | ASSVPGQGIYEQY
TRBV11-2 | ASSLDRTTEAF
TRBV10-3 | AISETGQPSNQPQH
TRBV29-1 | SGRQGTYNEQF
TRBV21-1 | ASSKLGGRNTEAF
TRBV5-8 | ASSFEGTRPSLY
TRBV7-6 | ATWDRANEQF
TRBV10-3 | AISESEGADTQY
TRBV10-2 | ASRKGQTATNEKLF
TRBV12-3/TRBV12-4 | ASSLGSPYSNQPQH
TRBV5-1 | ASRITEGEQY
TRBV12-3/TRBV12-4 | ASSQGQGEETQY
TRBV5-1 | ASSSRDRGRDTQY
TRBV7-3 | ASSFSSGNAYEQY
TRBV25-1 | ASIPTGRTYEQY
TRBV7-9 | ASSARGGMANTGELF
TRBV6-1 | ASSALTGNYGYT
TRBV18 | ASSPRPDSGNTIY
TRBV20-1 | SANPGISYEQY
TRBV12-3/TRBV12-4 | ASITAGGYNEQF
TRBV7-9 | ASSLTSGSLKGEQF
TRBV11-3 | ASSLAPNGEQY
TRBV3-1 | ASSQRYYEQY
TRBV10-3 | ATLRVLSYEQY
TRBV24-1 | ATSDFRTGDDTQY
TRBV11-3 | ASSPGRTYGEKLF
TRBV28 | ASRVPRQGGGYT
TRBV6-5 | ASSYLTGTQY
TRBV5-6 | ASSLGQGEGEAF
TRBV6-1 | ASGAWDGSYGYT
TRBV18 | ASSPQGAHGSYEQY
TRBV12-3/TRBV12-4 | ASSQSAETQY
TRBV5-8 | ASSFGQGTPRETQY
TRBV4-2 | ASSQWGTSGSPQY
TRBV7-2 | ASSFTSGSTDTQY
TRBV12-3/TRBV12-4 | ASSFSSGANVLT
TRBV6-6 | ASSYGGDGSYT
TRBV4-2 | ASSQDLRDGYT
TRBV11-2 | ASSLFALYEQY
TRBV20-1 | SAPPIGLAGGRGEQF
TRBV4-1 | ASSQGLADDNEQF